The source of this TCR beta chain is a study of cytomegalovirus exposure and HLA in healthy donors. General study findings and limits: Another analysis was done later, and it associated roughly 15,000 TCR beta sequences with HLA alleles at 0.05 false discovery rate.

13 Jbeta primers and 60 Vbeta primers were used for the PCR. Some clones are missing from TCRdb's copy, which holds only in-frame ones; the method was immunoSEQ multiplex PCR. The sample shows 60,000 to 65,000 clones, roughly 71% of them seen only once. This clone was seen a single time. The antigen remains undetermined. The CDR3 runs to 13 residues. From germline, CDR1 is MDHEN and CDR2 SYDVKM. V shed 6 bases, J shed 4 bases, and the junction held 5 bases outside the gene matches. The rearrangement joins TRBV28 to TRBJ2-7, with TRBD2 identical over 8 bases. The TCR comes from a man aged 45-65 years in good health and CMV-seropositive. Sequenced input: PBMCs. CDR3 nucleotide sequence: TGTGCCAGCAGGACTAGCGCGGTATACGAGCAGTACTTC. Protein sequence: CASRTSAVYEQYF.